This T cell receptor beta chain was identified in a study of CD8 T cells in Susac syndrome. V dropped 7 bases and J dropped 3 bases, with 8 bases sitting between them. The germline gives CDR1 SGHDT, CDR2 YYEEEE. CDR3 length: 12 amino acids. An input of roughly 0.45 to 1 ug of RNA was subjected to reverse transcription using random hexamers. The authors amplified TCR beta CDR3 across 54 Vbeta and 13 Jbeta using immunoSEQ multiplex PCR. TCRdb fed the immunoSEQ multiplex PCR reads into MiXCR, producing one record per CDR3 protein. In the table there are about 150,000 distinct CDR3 sequences, approximately 94% of which are singletons.

Sequencing input: CD8+ T cells from PBMCs. This clonotype originated in a human donor with multiple sclerosis. The chain links TRBV5-6 to TRBJ2-1; the D gene is possibly TRBD2 (6 bases). The CDR3 DNA sequence: TGTGCCAGCTTGGGGGGCTACAATGAGCAGTTCTTC. It specifies CASLGGYNEQFF.